This T cell receptor beta chain was captured by sequencing in a study of cytotoxic CD8 clonotypes in ibrutinib-treated CLL. The CDR3 is 14 amino acids. Per germline, CDR1 SGHTA and CDR2 FQGNSA. Trimming took 2 bases from V and 4 from J, leaving 9 bases between them. Measured with immunoSEQ multiplex PCR; TCRdb has only the in-frame clones, and not every one. There are approximately 90,000 clones in the sample; roughly four fifths occur only once, and about 26% lies in the top ten. This clonotype was sampled from a human donor with chronic lymphocytic leukemia. The genes are TRBV7-2 and TRBJ1-5; D uncertain. The sequenced sample was PBMCs, obtained after 24 months of ibrutinib treatment. The CDR3, as DNA: TGTGCCAGCAGCTTAATACCCCTAAATCAGCCCCAGCATTTT. Translation: CASSLIPLNQPQHF.